The clone carrying this T cell receptor (beta chain) was picked up a small number of times. What it recognizes is unknown. The data belong to a study of cytomegalovirus exposure and HLA in healthy donors. On the study more broadly: There were approximately 400 genotyped donors. Of these, 81% fell in the genetic ancestry cluster associated with self-reported Caucasian donors.

V shed 7 bases and J shed 4 bases, with 19 bases lying between them. The germline V gene encodes CDR1 MNHNS and CDR2 SASEGT. The CDR3 extends over 15 amino acids. Overall study findings and caveats: Among the most significant clusters, several appeared linked to common viral pathogens in a later analysis. Some V segments, TRBV6-2 and TRBV6-3 among them, were indistinguishable and were therefore excluded.

PCR was performed using 60 Vbeta and 13 Jbeta primers. Profiling relied on immunoSEQ multiplex PCR, and the TCRdb table lists in-frame clones only, not all of them. The table includes approximately 100,000 clones, just under 75% detected once. The specimen was PBMCs. This rearrangement joins TRBV6-1 to TRBJ1-2; TRBD1 is a possible D gene (5 bases). The TCR was taken from a middle-aged man in good health and CMV-seropositive. This CDR3 is CASTLIGAESYGYTF. The CDR3 region has the DNA TGTGCCAGCACCCTTATAGGGGCGGAATCCTATGGCTACACCTTC.